This is a list of T cell receptor beta chains from one sample in a study of T cell repertoires and HLA-DP antigens. No cognate antigen is known for these TCRs. TCRdb keeps only in-frame clones here, not all; method: immunoSEQ multiplex PCR. The sample holds some 110,000 clones, approximately 92% seen once. Sequenced material: CD4+ T cells from PBMCs. The receptors derive from a woman between 18 and 29 years old in good health and CMV-seronegative. Each CDR3 is given with its conserved first and last residue. The D gene is left open where the match is weak. Size tells how often a clone was seen (once, few, many) or the class of an expanded clone, and some rows leave it out.

size,J,D,V,CDR3
.,TRBJ2-6,TRBD2,TRBV18,CASSPVDAGVGANVLTF
.,TRBJ2-1,TRBD1,TRBV2,CASTGQGDYNEQFF
.,TRBJ1-1,TRBD1,TRBV9,CASSVGGQGDTEAFF
.,TRBJ2-4,TRBD1,TRBV7-9,CASSLVGTGKNIQYF
.,TRBJ2-5,TRBD1,TRBV5-1,CASSLAGQGKETQYF
.,TRBJ1-4,.,TRBV5-1,CASSQTGLRNEKLFF
.,TRBJ2-1,.,TRBV28,CASTTGDPYNEQFF
.,TRBJ1-1,.,TRBV7-9,CASSLVVGVNTEAFF
.,TRBJ2-7,.,TRBV6-1,CASSATYEQYF
.,TRBJ1-3,.,TRBV7-9,CASSNPKQGSSGNTIYF
.,TRBJ2-2,TRBD2,TRBV6-5,CASSSLAGGAGELFF
.,TRBJ1-1,.,TRBV18,CASSLLSSAGLFPEAFF
.,TRBJ2-1,.,TRBV7-6,CASSLIRGPYNEQFF
.,TRBJ1-6,.,TRBV21-1,CASLTERGAKHYNSPLHF
once,TRBJ1-4,.,TRBV7-9,CASSLVQGPNEKLFF
.,TRBJ1-1,.,TRBV19,CASSIAGAWNTEAFF